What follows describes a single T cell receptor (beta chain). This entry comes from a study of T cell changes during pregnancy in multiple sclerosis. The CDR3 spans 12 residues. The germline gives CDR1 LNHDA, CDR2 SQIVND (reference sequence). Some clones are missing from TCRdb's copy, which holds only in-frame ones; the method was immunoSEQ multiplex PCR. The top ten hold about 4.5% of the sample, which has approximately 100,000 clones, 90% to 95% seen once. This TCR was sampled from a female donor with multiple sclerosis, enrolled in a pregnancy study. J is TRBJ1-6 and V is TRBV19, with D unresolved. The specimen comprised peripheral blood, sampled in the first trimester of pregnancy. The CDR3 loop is CAASSYNSPLHF. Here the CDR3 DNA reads TGTGCAGCCTCGTCCTATAATTCACCCCTCCACTTT.